These 30 T cell receptor beta chains originate from one sample sequenced in a study of T cells in Graves' hyperthyroidism and ophthalmopathy. TCR beta CDR3 region amplification was performed from RNA transcripts. The TCR CDR3 first-round RT-PCR relied on the HTBI primer set. MiXCR, applied by TCRdb to the multiplex PCR reads, yields one record per CDR3 protein. The sample shows about 560,000 distinct CDR3 sequences, around a sixth of them seen only once. The sequenced sample was blood. These receptors all stem from a woman in her twenties or thirties with Graves' hyperthyroidism.

The sample holds many counts of this clonotype. The rearrangement links TRBV5-1 to TRBJ2-1; D is possibly TRBD2 (5 bases). The germline V gene encodes CDR1 SGHRS and CDR2 YFSETQ. Trimming took 1 base from V and 2 from J, leaving 7 bases between them. CDR3 length: 14 residues. The CDR3 spells CASSLTRTYNEQFF. CDR3 bases: TGCGCCAGCAGCTTGACTAGAACCTACAATGAGCAGTTCTTC.

This clonotype came up many times. V is TRBV19 and J is TRBJ1-1, with TRBD1 matching 8 bases. Germline CDR1 reads LNHDA; CDR2 reads SQIVND (reference sequence). Unmatched junction bases numbered 1, after V lost 4 bases and J lost 0 bases. This CDR3 spans 14 amino acids. Written as DNA, the CDR3 is TGTGCCAGTAGTAGGGGACAGGTGAACACTGAAGCTTTCTTT. As protein: CASSRGQVNTEAFF. Variable domain in full (rest from reference TRBV19 and TRBJ1-1): DGGITQSPKYLFRKEGQNVTLSCEQNLNHDAMYWYRQDPGQGLRLIYYSQIVNDFQKGDIAEGYSVSREKKESFPLTVTSAQKNPTAFYLCASSRGQVNTEAFFGQGTRLTVV.

This clonotype was counted many times. The rearrangement joins TRBV7-6 to TRBJ2-5; 7 bases are a match to TRBD2. The germline CDR1 and CDR2 sequences are SGHVS and FNYEAQ. V was clipped by 1 base and J by 10 bases; unmatched bases: 9. The CDR3 has 14 amino acids. In DNA, the CDR3 is TGTGCCAGCAGCTTAGGCAGCGGGACGTTATTCCAGTACTTC. Translation: CASSLGSGTLFQYF.

This clonotype was counted ten times or more. The chain is built from TRBV7-2 and TRBJ2-2, with a possible D match to TRBD2 (7 bases). V was pared by 1 base and J by 0 bases, with 9 bases between. The CDR3 sequence is 16 residues long. Germline loops: CDR1 SGHTA, CDR2 FQGNSA. CDR3 bases: TGTGCCAGCAGCTTAGAAGGGGGGGCGAACACCGGGGAGCTGTTTTTT. Translation gives CASSLEGGANTGELFF.

This clonotype appeared many times. The chain couples TRBV12-3 or TRBV12-4 to TRBJ2-5; TRBD1 matches 7 bases. This CDR3 contains 14 residues. The trim removed 4 bases at V and 2 bases at J, leaving 4 bases unmatched. The CDR3 DNA reads as TGTGCCAGCAGTTACCGGGACAGACAAGAGACCCAGTACTTC. Its protein product is CASSYRDRQETQYF.

The table lists this clonotype with a few counts. V gene TRBV27 combines with J gene TRBJ2-1; 13 bases map to TRBD2. Germline values: CDR1 MNHEY, CDR2 SMNVEV (reference sequence). The CDR3 totals 20 residues. The V segment lost 0 bases and the J segment 7 bases; nucleotides outside the gene matches: 15. CDR3 region: CASSLSSGLAGRNPQNEQFF. CDR3 DNA sequence: TGTGCCAGCAGTTTATCGTCGGGACTAGCGGGAAGAAACCCTCAAAATGAGCAGTTCTTC.

This clonotype was picked up many times. The chain has TRBV7-2 and TRBJ2-7; D gene unclear. This CDR3 contains 16 residues. V lost 1 base to trimming and J lost 3 bases, with 16 bases between them. Germline V lookup: CDR1 SGHTA, CDR2 FQGNSA. The CDR3 coding sequence is TGTGCCAGCAGCTTAGGATCAGCCTTGTATGGCTACGAGCAGTACTTC. Translated, it gives CASSLGSALYGYEQYF.

This clonotype appeared many times. CDR3 residues: CASSPSGQGGTQYF. CDR3 bases: TGTGCCAGCTCACCATCGGGCCAGGGCGGAACCCAGTACTTC. The V and J genes are TRBV18 and TRBJ2-5; the D gene is possibly TRBD1 (5 bases). CDR1 KGHSH and CDR2 LQKENI come from the germline V gene. The V and J ends lost 2 bases and 8 bases respectively, with 15 bases between them. The CDR3 has 14 residues.

The chain uses TRBV7-8 and TRBJ1-6; 9 nucleotides agree with TRBD1. CDR1 is SGHVS and CDR2 is FQNEAQ in the germline V gene. The CDR3 spans 12 residues. V shed 3 bases and J 12 bases; nucleotides not matched to a gene: 0. The CDR3 DNA reads TGTGCCAGCAGCTTGGACAGGGGACCCCTCCACTTT. It specifies CASSLDRGPLHF. The whole variable domain, remainder taken from reference TRBV7-8 and TRBJ1-6, is GAGVSQSPRYKVAKRGQDVALRCDPISGHVSLFWYQQALGQGPEFLTYFQNEAQLDKSGLPSDRFFAERPEGSVSTLKIQRTQQEDSAVYLCASSLDRGPLHFGNGTRLTVT.

The gene calls are TRBV7-2 and TRBJ2-7; TRBD2 matches 7 bases. The junction had 6 bases not matched to a gene; V was cut back by 1 base and J by 3 bases. Per germline, CDR1 SGHTA and CDR2 FQGNSA. This CDR3 contains 15 residues. The CDR3 is CASSLGGGSNYEQYF. DNA of the CDR3: TGTGCCAGCAGCTTAGGGGGCGGGAGTAACTACGAGCAGTACTTC.

The gene calls are TRBV6-1 and TRBJ1-2; possible D gene TRBD1, 6 bases. V lost 3 bases, J lost 2 bases, and 10 bases lay in between. The germline V gene encodes CDR1 MNHNS and CDR2 SASEGT. The CDR3 is made up of 14 amino acids. Here the CDR3 reads CASSDPGVNYGYTF. The DNA of the CDR3 is TGTGCCAGCAGTGACCCAGGGGTAAACTATGGCTACACCTTC.

This clonotype occurred many times. The chain is built from TRBV30 and TRBJ2-6; possibly TRBD1 for D (6 bases). Germline V lookup: CDR1 GTSNPN, CDR2 SVGIG (reference sequence). This CDR3 comprises 15 residues. The V end lost 6 bases, the J end lost 0 bases, and 12 bases lay between the germline ends. The CDR3, as DNA: TGTGCCTGCAAGACAGGTTTCTCTGGGGCCAACGTCCTGACTTTC. Translated: CACKTGFSGANVLTF. Supplemented by reference TRBV30 and TRBJ2-6, the full variable domain reads SQTIHQWPATLVQPVGSPLSLECTVEGTSNPNLYWYRQAAGRGLQLLFYSVGIGQISSEVPQNLSASRPQDRQFILSSKKLLLSDSGFYLCACKTGFSGANVLTFGAGSRLTVL.

This clonotype has at least ten counts. The V call is TRBV5-1, the J call TRBJ2-7, with TRBD2 identical over 8 bases. J lost 3 bases, V lost 7 bases, and 6 bases had no gene match. The CDR3 has 13 amino acids. Germline CDR1 and CDR2: SGHRS and YFSETQ. CDR3 sequence (DNA): TGCGCCAGCGGCAGCGGGAGTGGCTACGAGCAGTACTTC. Amino acid sequence: CASGSGSGYEQYF.

The chain has TRBV19 and TRBJ1-5; 7 bases fit TRBD1. The CDR3 has 15 amino acids. CDR1 is LNHDA, CDR2 SQIVND, per germline (reference sequence). V shed 2 bases, J shed 5 bases, and the junction held 6 bases outside the gene matches. The CDR3 DNA reads TGTGCCAGTAGTATATCAGGGGGTGCTTATCAGCCCCAGCATTTT. Amino acids: CASSISGGAYQPQHF. Drawing the rest from reference TRBV19 and TRBJ1-5, the complete variable domain is DGGITQSPKYLFRKEGQNVTLSCEQNLNHDAMYWYRQDPGQGLRLIYYSQIVNDFQKGDIAEGYSVSREKKESFPLTVTSAQKNPTAFYLCASSISGGAYQPQHFGDGTRLSIL.

The chain joins TRBV10-2 to TRBJ1-3; 7 bases are shared with TRBD1. CDR3 length: 16 residues. CDR1 WSHSY and CDR2 SAAADI come from the germline V gene. With 3 bases clipped from V and 1 base from J, the junction kept 6 bases outside the gene matches. CDR3: CASSDRTGPSGNTIYF. CDR3 DNA sequence: TGCGCCAGCAGTGACCGGACAGGCCCTTCTGGAAACACCATATATTTT.

This clonotype occurred a few times. V and J are TRBV4-2 and TRBJ2-7; 13 positions agree with TRBD2. V lost 3 bases and J lost 2; bases outside the gene matches: 7. From germline, CDR1 is LGHNA and CDR2 YNFKEQ. The length of the CDR3 is 17 residues. The CDR3 nucleotides are TGTGCCAGCAGCCACGATTCCGGGACTAGCGGGACCTACGAGCAGTACTTC. Amino acid sequence: CASSHDSGTSGTYEQYF.

The rearrangement links TRBV9 to TRBJ2-3; D might be TRBD1 (7 bases). CDR1 SGDLS and CDR2 YYNGEE come from the germline V gene. Between the trimmed V and J ends, which lost 8 bases and 4 bases, there was a span of 14 bases. The CDR3 has 13 amino acids. The CDR3 reads CASGGGGPDTQYF. CDR3 DNA sequence: TGTGCCAGTGGAGGGGGCGGCCCAGATACGCAGTATTTT.

This clonotype was seen a few times. The chain recombines TRBV28 with TRBJ2-1; the match to TRBD1 covers 8 bases. Germline loops: CDR1 MDHEN, CDR2 SYDVKM. The V gene end was trimmed by 1 base and the J gene end by 7 bases; junction bases not matched to a gene: 6. The CDR3 totals 15 residues. The DNA for the CDR3 is TGTGCCAGCAGTTTATTTCTCAGGGGGCTGAATGAGCAGTTCTTC. Amino acids: CASSLFLRGLNEQFF.

V gene TRBV5-1 combines with J gene TRBJ2-3; weak D call: TRBD1 (5 bases). The length of the CDR3 is 12 residues. Trimming cost V 4 bases and J 10 bases, with 13 bases left between them. From germline, CDR1 is SGHRS and CDR2 YFSETQ. CDR3 loop: CASSTTESAQYF. The CDR3 DNA reads TGCGCCAGCAGCACGACAGAATCTGCGCAGTATTTT.

This clonotype has a count of ten or more. The rearrangement links TRBV20-1 to TRBJ2-7, with a tentative D call TRBD1 (5 bases). The length of the CDR3 is 16 residues. CDR1 DFQATT and CDR2 SNEGSKA come from the germline V gene (reference sequence). V was trimmed by 0 bases and J by 4 bases, leaving 19 bases between them. This chain's CDR3 is CSARDGAVAVGYEQYF. CDR3 DNA sequence: TGCAGTGCTAGAGATGGGGCGGTAGCAGTTGGGTACGAGCAGTACTTC.

The chain combines TRBV14 with TRBJ2-1; D is possibly TRBD1 or TRBD2 (5 bases each). The CDR3 covers 12 residues. Trimming stripped 1 base from V and 9 bases from J, with 7 bases between. Per the germline V gene, CDR1 is SGHDN and CDR2 is FVKESK. CDR3 region: CASSQGGTEQFF. For the CDR3, the DNA is TGTGCCAGCAGCCAAGGGGGGACTGAGCAGTTCTTC.

This clonotype has a count of ten or more. This sequence joins TRBV2 and TRBJ2-7; 10 nucleotides match TRBD1. From germline, CDR1 is SNHLY and CDR2 FYNNEI. V lost 8 bases to trimming and J lost 4 bases; unmatched junction nucleotides: 5. There are 13 residues in the CDR3. The CDR3 sequence: CASGRDRGYEQYF. The CDR3 DNA is TGTGCCAGCGGCCGGGACAGGGGATACGAGCAGTACTTC.

In this sample, this clonotype turned up many times. The rearrangement links TRBV7-9 to TRBJ2-1, with 9 bases that match TRBD2. The V gene end was trimmed by 1 base and the J gene end by 7 bases; junction bases not matched to a gene: 8. The CDR3 spans 16 residues. Germline CDR1 is SEHNR and CDR2 is FQNEAQ (reference sequence). CDR3 sequence reads: CASSLEGGRARNEQFF. In DNA, the CDR3 is TGTGCCAGCAGCTTAGAGGGCGGGAGGGCCAGAAATGAGCAGTTCTTC.

The V and J genes are TRBV20-1 and TRBJ1-3; a weak D match, TRBD1 (5 bases). The CDR3 is made up of 16 amino acids. Germline V gene data show CDR1 as DFQATT and CDR2 as SNEGSKA (reference sequence). Trimming pared 3 bases from V and 2 bases from J, leaving 17 bases between. The CDR3 sequence is CSARDLARVTGNTIYF. The DNA of the CDR3 is TGCAGTGCTAGGGACCTCGCCAGGGTAACTGGAAACACCATATATTTT.

J is TRBJ1-2 and V is TRBV12-3 or TRBV12-4; D ambiguous. Trimming cost V 10 bases and J 4 bases, with 13 bases left between them. The CDR3 has 12 amino acids. The CDR3 is CAIPRTPYGYTF. CDR3 in DNA: TGTGCCATACCCCGGACGCCCTATGGCTACACCTTC.

This clonotype occurred a few times. The chain employs TRBV5-1 and TRBJ2-1, with a possible D match to TRBD1 (5 bases). The V and J ends lost 1 base and 7 bases respectively, with 9 bases between them. Germline-derived CDR1 and CDR2 are SGHRS and YFSETQ. The CDR3 consists of 13 residues. The CDR3, as DNA: TGCGCCAGCAGCTTGCACCAGGGAAATGAGCAGTTCTTC. It is translated as CASSLHQGNEQFF. Looking up the rest from reference TRBV5-1 and TRBJ2-1 gives the full variable domain: KAGVTQTPRYLIKTRGQQVTLSCSPISGHRSVSWYQQTPGQGLQFLFEYFSETQRNKGNFPGRFSGRQFSNSRSEMNVSTLELGDSALYLCASSLHQGNEQFFGPGTRLTVL.

At least ten counts were recorded for this clonotype. The chain combines TRBV5-1 with TRBJ2-7; TRBD1 might be the D (5 bases). Germline loops: CDR1 SGHRS, CDR2 YFSETQ. The CDR3 loop spans 15 amino acids. V was shortened by 0 bases and J by 5 bases, with 15 bases between the two germline ends. DNA of the CDR3: TGCGCCAGCAGCTTGGGGGGCGCTGGTGGGAACGAGCAGTACTTC. Protein: CASSLGGAGGNEQYF.

The genes are TRBV4-1 and TRBJ1-2; no reliable D call. CDR3 length: 15 amino acids. The germline gives CDR1 MGHRA, CDR2 YSYEKL. V lost 4 bases and J lost 0, with 12 bases in between. This CDR3 reads CASSPDFLANYGYTF. DNA of the CDR3: TGCGCCAGCAGCCCCGACTTCTTAGCTAACTATGGCTACACCTTC.

This chain uses TRBV27 with TRBJ2-7; 7 nucleotides match TRBD1. The CDR3 extends over 13 amino acids. In germline, CDR1 is MNHEY, CDR2 SMNVEV (reference sequence). J lost 6 bases, V lost 6 bases, and 8 bases had no gene match. The CDR3 DNA sequence: TGTGCCAGCAGCCGGGACAGCTTAAGCGAGCAGTACTTC. Amino acid sequence: CASSRDSLSEQYF.

There are a few counts of this clonotype. CDR3 nucleotide sequence: TGTGCCAGCAGCCAGGGGGGAGTACTCGCCGATACGCAGTATTTT. Residues: CASSQGGVLADTQYF. The chain has TRBV3-2 and TRBJ2-3; the D call in the table, TRBD1, was not verified against the DNA. TRBV3-2 is annotated as a pseudogene. The CDR3 has 15 amino acids.